This is a list of T cell receptor beta chains from one sample in a study of regulatory T cells in long-lasting Graves disease. TCRdb reprocessed the multiplex PCR reads via MiXCR and lists one record per CDR3 protein. The data hold about 240,000 distinct CDR3 sequences, with 20% to 25% observed a single time. Sample: peripheral blood mononuclear cells (PBMCs), taken at new diagnosis, from a patient treated with antithyroid drugs. The receptors were gathered from a female donor with Graves disease. The CDR3 runs from the conserved cysteine through the conserved F or W. Each record gives: clone size, J gene, D gene, V gene, CDR3 DNA, CDR3 protein. A D gene is named only where the DNA matches it firmly. Not all rows give a size; the values are once, few, many and, for expanded clones, a class.

.	TRBJ2-1	TRBD2	TRBV11-2	TGTGCCAGCAGCTACGGGCTAGCGGCATACAATGAGCAGTTCTTC	CASSYGLAAYNEQFF
.	TRBJ2-2	.	TRBV19	TGTGCCAGTAGTATAGATCGTACGACTTCGGCCGGGGAGCTGTTTTTT	CASSIDRTTSAGELFF
.	TRBJ2-7	TRBD1	TRBV20-1	TGCAGTGCTAGGACAGGGGACGAGCAGTACTTC	CSARTGDEQYF
many	TRBJ2-7	.	TRBV6-5	TGTGCCAGCAGTTACTCGTTTGGGGATTCCTACGAGCAGTACTTC	CASSYSFGDSYEQYF
many	TRBJ1-5	.	TRBV20-1	TGCAGTGCTAGCCAGCTCAATCAGCCCCAGCATTTT	CSASQLNQPQHF
few	TRBJ2-3	TRBD2	TRBV9	TGTGCCAGCAGCGGTTTAGCGGGGGGGGGCACAGATACGCAGTATTTT	CASSGLAGGGTDTQYF
many	TRBJ2-3	.	TRBV7-3	TGTGCCAGCAGCTTATCGACTAGCACAGATACGCAGTATTTT	CASSLSTSTDTQYF
few	TRBJ2-1	TRBD2	TRBV7-9	TGTGCCAGCAGCTGGGGGACTAGCAACTCCCATGAGCAGTTCTTC	CASSWGTSNSHEQFF
many	TRBJ2-3	.	TRBV28	TGTGCCAGCTCGAAAGGACGATTCACAGATACGCAGTATTTT	CASSKGRFTDTQYF
many	TRBJ2-5	.	TRBV19	TGTGCCAGTAGTATAGGAGGGTACCCTACGGAGACCCAGTACTTC	CASSIGGYPTETQYF
many	TRBJ2-3	TRBD2	TRBV20-1	TGCAGTGCTGCCGGGACTAGCGGGTATACGCAGTATTTT	CSAAGTSGYTQYF
many	TRBJ2-6	TRBD1	TRBV29-1	TGCAGCGTTATTGGGACAGCTACCGGAGGGGCCAACGTCCTGACTTTC	CSVIGTATGGANVLTF
many	TRBJ2-7	TRBD1	TRBV2	TGTGCCAGCAGCTCCAGGACAGGGGCCTACGAGCAGTACTTC	CASSSRTGAYEQYF
.	TRBJ2-5	.	TRBV4-3	TGCGCCAGCAGCCAAGATACCCTGGGAGAGACCCAGTACTTC	CASSQDTLGETQYF
many	TRBJ2-1	TRBD1	TRBV5-6	TGTGCCAGCAGCTTCCGGGACAGACTAAATAGGCAGCAGTTCTTC	CASSFRDRLNRQQFF
many	TRBJ2-3	TRBD2	TRBV27	TGTGCCAGCAGTCCACTAGCGGGGAGGCGGGCAGATACGCAGTATTTT	CASSPLAGRRADTQYF
many	TRBJ2-1	.	TRBV18	TGTGCCAGCTCAGCAGGGCAGGAGCAGTTCTTC	CASSAGQEQFF
many	TRBJ2-7	.	TRBV12-3/TRBV12-4	TGTGCCAGCAGTTTCCGGGAGGAGCAGTACTTC	CASSFREEQYF
.	TRBJ1-5	.	TRBV19	TGTGCCAGTAGTATGGCCTACAGGGTGGATCAGCCCCAGCATTTT	CASSMAYRVDQPQHF
many	TRBJ1-1	.	TRBV6-2/TRBV6-3	TGTGCCAGCACCCTAATGGGGGGCAACACTGAAGCTTTCTTT	CASTLMGGNTEAFF
many	TRBJ2-6	.	TRBV11-3	TGTGCCAGCAGGCAAGGTCAGGGGACTGGGGCCAACGTCCTGACTTTC	CASRQGQGTGANVLTF
.	TRBJ1-2	TRBD1	TRBV20-1	TGCAGTGCTGAACGACAGGGAACGGACTATGGCTACACCTTC	CSAERQGTDYGYTF
many	TRBJ2-1	.	TRBV11-3	TGTGCCAGCAGCGAAGCGGCTGGCTACAATGAGCAGTTCTTC	CASSEAAGYNEQFF
many	TRBJ2-5	.	TRBV20-1	TGCAGTGCTCCATCGGACTCGACGGGGACCCAGTACTTC	CSAPSDSTGTQYF
many	TRBJ1-2	.	TRBV27	TGTGCCAGCAGTTTAACCTCGTACAACTATGGCTACACCTTC	CASSLTSYNYGYTF
.	TRBJ1-4	.	TRBV27	TGTGCCAGCAGTTTAAGAGGGCTCGGTGAAAAACTGTTTTTT	CASSLRGLGEKLFF